This T cell receptor beta chain was obtained from a study of blood T cell repertoires in COVID-19. Across the whole study: Specimens from acute and convalescent COVID-19 originated in the United States, Italy and Spain. From T cells, B-cell-depleted T cells, or PBMCs came the material, which was cDNA or gDNA.

Original analysis: Cell counts per sample came from amplifying reference gene primers. Profiled with immunoSEQ multiplex PCR; TCRdb holds only in-frame clones, not every one. V, J and clone size are those of that table, while D and trimming were read from the DNA. The sample lists 150,000 to 200,000 clones, about 81% occurring once. Seattle patients were enrolled while actively infected and followed longitudinally. Germline lookup yields CDR1 LGHDT and CDR2 YNNKEL (reference sequence). This CDR3 has 11 amino acids. V was pared by 4 bases and J by 7 bases, with 4 bases between. This clone has a single count.

The receptor's source is a woman older than 75 with COVID-19, enrolled during active disease. The chain is built from TRBV3-1 (or the pseudogene TRBV3-2) and TRBJ2-2; no reliable D call. The source material was peripheral blood. The CDR3 loop reads CASSLLGELFF. The CDR3 nucleotides read TGTGCCAGCAGCCTTCTCGGGGAGCTGTTTTTT.